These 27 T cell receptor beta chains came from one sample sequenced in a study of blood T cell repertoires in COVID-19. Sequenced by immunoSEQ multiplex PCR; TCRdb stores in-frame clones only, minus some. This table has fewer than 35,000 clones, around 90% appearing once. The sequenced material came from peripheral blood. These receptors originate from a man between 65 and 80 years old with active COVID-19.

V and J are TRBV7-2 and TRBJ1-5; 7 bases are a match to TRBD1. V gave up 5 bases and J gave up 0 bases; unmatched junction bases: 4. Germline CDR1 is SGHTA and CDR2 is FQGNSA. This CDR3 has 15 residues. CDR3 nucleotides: TGTGCCAGCAGCGCGGACAGGCCTAGCAATCAGCCCCAGCATTTT. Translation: CASSADRPSNQPQHF.

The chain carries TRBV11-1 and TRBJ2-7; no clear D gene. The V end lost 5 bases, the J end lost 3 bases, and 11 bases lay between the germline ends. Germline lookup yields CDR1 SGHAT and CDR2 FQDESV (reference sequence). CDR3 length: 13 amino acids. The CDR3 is CASSRQEIYEQYF. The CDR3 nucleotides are TGTGCCAGCAGCCGACAAGAGATCTACGAGCAGTACTTC.

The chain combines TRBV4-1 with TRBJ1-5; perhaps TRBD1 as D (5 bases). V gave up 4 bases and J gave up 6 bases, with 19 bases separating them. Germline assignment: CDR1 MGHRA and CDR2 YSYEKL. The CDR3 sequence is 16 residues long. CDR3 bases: TGCGCCAGCAGCCCCGTCGGCGAGAGGGGAGGTCAGCCCCAGCATTTT. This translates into CASSPVGERGGQPQHF.

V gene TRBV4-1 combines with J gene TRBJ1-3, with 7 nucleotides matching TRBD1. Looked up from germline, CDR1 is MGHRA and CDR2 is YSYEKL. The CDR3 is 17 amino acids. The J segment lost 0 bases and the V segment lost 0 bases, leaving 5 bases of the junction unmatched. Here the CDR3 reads CASSQDDRAISGNTIYF. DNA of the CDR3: TGCGCCAGCAGCCAAGATGACAGGGCTATCTCTGGAAACACCATATATTTT.

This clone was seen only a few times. CDR3 nucleotide sequence: TGCGCCAGCAGCCAAGACAGCGTCAAACAGCCCCAGCATTTT. Protein product: CASSQDSVKQPQHF. The V and J genes are TRBV4-1 and TRBJ1-5, with no clear D. CDR1 is MGHRA and CDR2 is YSYEKL in the germline V gene. The CDR3 has 14 amino acids. V dropped 0 bases and J dropped 7 bases, with 10 bases sitting between them.

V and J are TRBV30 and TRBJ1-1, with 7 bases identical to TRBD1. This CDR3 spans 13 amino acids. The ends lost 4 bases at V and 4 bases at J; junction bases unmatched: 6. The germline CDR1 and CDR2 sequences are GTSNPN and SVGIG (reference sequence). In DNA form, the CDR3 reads TGTGCCTGGAAGAGGGGGCGGGTCACTGAAGCTTTCTTT. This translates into CAWKRGRVTEAFF.

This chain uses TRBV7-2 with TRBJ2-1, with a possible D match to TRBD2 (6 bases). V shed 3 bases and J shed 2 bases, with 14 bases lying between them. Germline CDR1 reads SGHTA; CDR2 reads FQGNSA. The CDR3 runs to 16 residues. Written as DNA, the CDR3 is TGTGCCAGCAGCTTGGCCGGGACTGCCACCTACAATGAGCAGTTCTTC. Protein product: CASSLAGTATYNEQFF.

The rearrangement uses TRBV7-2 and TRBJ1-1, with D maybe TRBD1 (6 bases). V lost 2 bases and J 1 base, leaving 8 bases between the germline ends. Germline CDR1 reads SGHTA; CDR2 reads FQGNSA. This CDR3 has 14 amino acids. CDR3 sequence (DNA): TGTGCCAGCAGCTTAACAGGGAGGAACACTGAAGCTTTCTTT. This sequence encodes CASSLTGRNTEAFF.

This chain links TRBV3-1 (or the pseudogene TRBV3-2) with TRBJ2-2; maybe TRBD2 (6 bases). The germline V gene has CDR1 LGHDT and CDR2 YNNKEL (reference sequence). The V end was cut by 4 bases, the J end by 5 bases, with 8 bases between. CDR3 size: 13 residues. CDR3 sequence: CASSLAGTGELFF. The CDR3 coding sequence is TGTGCCAGCAGCCTCGCGGGGACCGGGGAGCTGTTTTTT.

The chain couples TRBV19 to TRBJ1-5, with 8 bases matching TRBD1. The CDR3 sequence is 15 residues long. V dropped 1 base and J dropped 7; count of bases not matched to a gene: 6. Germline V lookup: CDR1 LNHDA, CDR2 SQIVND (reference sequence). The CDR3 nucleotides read TGTGCCAGTAGTATAGCACAGGGGGTTTTGCAGCCCCAGCATTTT. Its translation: CASSIAQGVLQPQHF.

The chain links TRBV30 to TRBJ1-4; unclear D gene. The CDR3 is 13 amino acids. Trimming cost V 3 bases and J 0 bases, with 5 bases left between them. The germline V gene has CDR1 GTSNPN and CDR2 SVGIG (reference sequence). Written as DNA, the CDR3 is TGTGCCTGGAGACTCGCAACTAATGAAAAACTGTTTTTT. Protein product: CAWRLATNEKLFF.

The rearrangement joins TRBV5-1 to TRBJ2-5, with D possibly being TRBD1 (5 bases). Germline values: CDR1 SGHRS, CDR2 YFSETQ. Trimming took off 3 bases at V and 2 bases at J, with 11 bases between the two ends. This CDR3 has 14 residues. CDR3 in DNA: TGCGCCAGCAGCTCGGTGGGGCAGCAAGAGACCCAGTACTTC. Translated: CASSSVGQQETQYF.

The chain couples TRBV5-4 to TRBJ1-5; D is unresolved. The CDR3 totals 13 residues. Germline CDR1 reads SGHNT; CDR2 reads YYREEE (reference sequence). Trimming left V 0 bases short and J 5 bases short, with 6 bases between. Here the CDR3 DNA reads TGTGCCAGCAGCTTGGGGTCGGATCAGCCCCAGCATTTT. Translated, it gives CASSLGSDQPQHF. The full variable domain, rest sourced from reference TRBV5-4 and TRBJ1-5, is ETGVTQSPTHLIKTRGQQVTLRCSSQSGHNTVSWYQQALGQGPQFIFQYYREEENGRGNFPPRFSGLQFPNYSSELNVNALELDDSALYLCASSLGSDQPQHFGDGTRLSIL.

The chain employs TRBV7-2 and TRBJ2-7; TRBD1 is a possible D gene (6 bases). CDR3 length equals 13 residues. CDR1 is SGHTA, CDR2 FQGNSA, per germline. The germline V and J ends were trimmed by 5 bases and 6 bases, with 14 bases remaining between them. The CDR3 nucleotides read TGTGCCAGCAGCATGGGACAAAGGGCCGAGCAGTACTTC. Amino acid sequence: CASSMGQRAEQYF.

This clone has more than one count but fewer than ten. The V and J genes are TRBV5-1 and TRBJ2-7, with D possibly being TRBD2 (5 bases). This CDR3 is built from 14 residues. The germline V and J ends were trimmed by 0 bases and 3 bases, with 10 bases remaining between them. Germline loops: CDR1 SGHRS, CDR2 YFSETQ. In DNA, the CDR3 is TGCGCCAGCAGCTTGGCGGGTCGGGACTACGAGCAGTACTTC. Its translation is CASSLAGRDYEQYF.

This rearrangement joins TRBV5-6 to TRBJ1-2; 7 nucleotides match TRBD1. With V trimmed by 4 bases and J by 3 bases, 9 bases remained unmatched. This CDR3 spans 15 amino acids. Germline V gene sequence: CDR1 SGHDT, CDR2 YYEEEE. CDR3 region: CASSRRTGSYYGYTF. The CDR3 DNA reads TGTGCCAGCAGCAGGCGGACAGGAAGCTACTATGGCTACACCTTC.

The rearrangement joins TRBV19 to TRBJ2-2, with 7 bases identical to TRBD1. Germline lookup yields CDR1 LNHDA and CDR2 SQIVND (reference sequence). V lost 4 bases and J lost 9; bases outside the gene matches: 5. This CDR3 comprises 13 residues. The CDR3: CASSTQGERELFF. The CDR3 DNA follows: TGTGCCAGTAGTACGCAGGGGGAGAGGGAGCTGTTTTTT.

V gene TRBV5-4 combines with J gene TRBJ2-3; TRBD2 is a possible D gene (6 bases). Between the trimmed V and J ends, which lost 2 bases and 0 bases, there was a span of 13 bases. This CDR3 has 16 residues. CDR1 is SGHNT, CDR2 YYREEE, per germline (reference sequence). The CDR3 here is CASSFAGRTSTDTQYF. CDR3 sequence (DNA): TGTGCCAGCAGCTTCGCGGGGAGGACTAGCACAGATACGCAGTATTTT.

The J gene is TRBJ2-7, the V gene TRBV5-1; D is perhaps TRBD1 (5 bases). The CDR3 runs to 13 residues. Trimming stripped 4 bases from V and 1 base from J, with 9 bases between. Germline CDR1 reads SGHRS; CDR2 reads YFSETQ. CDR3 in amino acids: CASSDRQSYEQYF. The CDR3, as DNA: TGCGCCAGCAGCGATCGACAGTCCTACGAGCAGTACTTC.

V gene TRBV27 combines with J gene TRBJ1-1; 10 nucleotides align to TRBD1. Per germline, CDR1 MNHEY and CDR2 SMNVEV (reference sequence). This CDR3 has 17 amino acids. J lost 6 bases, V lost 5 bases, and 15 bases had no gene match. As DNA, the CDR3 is TGTGCCAGCAGTCTCCTCTTTGGACAGGGGGTGGGGGCTGAAGCTTTCTTT. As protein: CASSLLFGQGVGAEAFF.

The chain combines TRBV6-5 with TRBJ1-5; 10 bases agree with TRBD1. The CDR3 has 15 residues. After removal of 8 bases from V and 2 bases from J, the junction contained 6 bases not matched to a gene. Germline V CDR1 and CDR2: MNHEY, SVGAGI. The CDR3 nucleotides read TGTGCCAGCGCGGGACAGGGGTCGGGCAATCAGCCCCAGCATTTT. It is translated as CASAGQGSGNQPQHF.

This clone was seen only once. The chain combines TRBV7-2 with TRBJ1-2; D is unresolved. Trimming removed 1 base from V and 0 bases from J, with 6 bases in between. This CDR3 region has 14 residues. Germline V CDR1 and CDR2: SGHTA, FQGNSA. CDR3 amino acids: CASSLGAANYGYTF. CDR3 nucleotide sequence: TGTGCCAGCAGCTTAGGGGCAGCTAACTATGGCTACACCTTC.

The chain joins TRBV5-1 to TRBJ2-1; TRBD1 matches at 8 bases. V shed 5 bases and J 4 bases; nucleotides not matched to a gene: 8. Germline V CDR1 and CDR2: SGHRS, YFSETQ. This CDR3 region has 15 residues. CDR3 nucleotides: TGCGCCAGCAGTTCGGAAGGGACAGGATACAATGAGCAGTTCTTC. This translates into CASSSEGTGYNEQFF.

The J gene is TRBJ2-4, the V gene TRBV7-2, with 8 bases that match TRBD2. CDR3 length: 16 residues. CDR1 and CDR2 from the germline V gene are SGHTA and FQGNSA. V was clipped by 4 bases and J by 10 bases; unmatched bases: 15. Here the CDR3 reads CASSSSTSAVSGIQYF. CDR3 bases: TGTGCCAGCAGCTCCTCGACTAGCGCCGTAAGCGGGATTCAGTACTTC. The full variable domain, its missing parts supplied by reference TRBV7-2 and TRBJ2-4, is GAGVSQSPSNKVTEKGKDVELRCDPISGHTALYWYRQSLGQGLEFLIYFQGNSAPDKSGLPSDRFSAERTGGSVSTLTIQRTQQEDSAVYLCASSSSTSAVSGIQYFGAGTRLSVL.

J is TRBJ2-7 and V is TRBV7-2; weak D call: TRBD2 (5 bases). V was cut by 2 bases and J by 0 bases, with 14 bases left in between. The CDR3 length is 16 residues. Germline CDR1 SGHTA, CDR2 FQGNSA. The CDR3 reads CASSLIPGSSSYEQYF. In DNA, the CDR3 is TGTGCCAGCAGCTTAATCCCGGGGTCAAGCTCCTACGAGCAGTACTTC.

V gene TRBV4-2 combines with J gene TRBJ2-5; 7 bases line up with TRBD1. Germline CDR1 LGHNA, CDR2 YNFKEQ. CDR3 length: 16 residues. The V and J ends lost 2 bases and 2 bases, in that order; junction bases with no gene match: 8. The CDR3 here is CASSQTRTGGQETQYF. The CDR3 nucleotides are TGTGCCAGCAGCCAAACGAGGACAGGAGGACAAGAGACCCAGTACTTC.

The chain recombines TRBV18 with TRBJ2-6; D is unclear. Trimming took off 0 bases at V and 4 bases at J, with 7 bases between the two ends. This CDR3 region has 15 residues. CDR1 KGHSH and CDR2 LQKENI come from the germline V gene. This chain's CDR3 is CASSPPFSGANVLTF. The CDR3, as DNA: TGTGCCAGCTCACCACCGTTTTCGGGGGCCAACGTCCTGACTTTC.